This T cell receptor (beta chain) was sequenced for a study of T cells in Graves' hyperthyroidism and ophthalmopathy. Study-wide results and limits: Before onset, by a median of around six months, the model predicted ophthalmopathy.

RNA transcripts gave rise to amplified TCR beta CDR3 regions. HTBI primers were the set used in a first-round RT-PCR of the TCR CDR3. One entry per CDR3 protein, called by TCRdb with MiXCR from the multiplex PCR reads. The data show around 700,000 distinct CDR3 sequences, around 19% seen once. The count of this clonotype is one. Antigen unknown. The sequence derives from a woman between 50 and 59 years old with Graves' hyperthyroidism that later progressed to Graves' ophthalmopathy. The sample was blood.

CDR3 coding DNA: TGTGCCATCAGTGAGTCGGTTAACACTGAAGCTTTCTTT. Its protein product is CAISESVNTEAFF. The J gene is TRBJ1-1, the V gene TRBV10-3; D not resolved. V lost 0 bases, J lost 2 bases, and 4 bases lay in between. The CDR3 consists of 13 residues. Looked up from germline, CDR1 is ENHRY and CDR2 is SYGVKD.